This TCR beta chain came from a study of shared clonotypes between healthy human individuals. Broader study findings: Read depth was anticipated to influence clonotype sharing among donors.

CD45RO-negative cells were positively selected for CCR7, leaving out terminally differentiated effector memory CD45RA+ cells. This CDR3 contains 15 residues. The V end lost 4 bases, the J end lost 7 bases, and 17 bases lay between the germline ends. The germline V gene has CDR1 KGHSH and CDR2 LQKENI. The protocol was immunoSEQ multiplex PCR, while the TCRdb copy is restricted to in-frame clones and leaves out a portion. The profile covers about 1,800,000 clones, with about 95% appearing a single time and 0.95% to 1.5% taken by the ten largest. Comment on this clone: Its target is not known.

Sequencing input: naive CD8+ T cells sorted from blood. This sequence joins TRBV18 and TRBJ1-5, with D possibly TRBD1 on 6 matching bases. The TCR sequence derives from a man aged 18 to 35 in good health. The CDR3 region has the DNA TGTGCCAGCTCACTCGTCTCAGGGGACGTGCAGCCCCAGCATTTT. This gives the protein CASSLVSGDVQPQHF.